One T cell receptor beta chain is described in this entry. This clonotype has just a few counts. Its antigen is unknown. Per-base quality was not reported, and no clone a single base away is much larger than it. According to the study, the label for this sample's treatment or condition signals: in vitro stimulation with specific CMV peptide epitopes to enrich CMV-specific T cells. Instrument on record: Illumina HiSeq 1500. The public reads were quality trimmed at Q25 with fastp and then assembled into clones with MiXCR by TCRdb, keeping productive beta chains. Every distinct CDR3 protein forms one entry, paired with its most common genes and DNA. The table for this sample lists some 940,000 distinct CDR3 sequences; around 32% of them were counted only once. Of the sample, over 13% falls within the top ten clones. The CDR3 spans 16 residues, from the cysteine through the phenylalanine. Solely the CDR3 DNA is kept, with 48 bases framed from the first base. The germline V and J ends show losses of 3 bases and 2 bases respectively, and no gene match explains 5 bases of the junction. From a lookup of the germline V gene, CDR1 and CDR2 are MGHRA and YSYEKL.

The data stem from a study of T cell repertoires in cytomegalovirus infection (dated by TCRdb to about 2019). The study in broad terms: Alongside well-studied HLA-B-restricted epitopes, the peptide stimulations were aimed at recently identified HLA-C-restricted CMV epitopes, whose presentation resists viral immunomodulation. Donor HLA type was relevant to the analysis, as public TCR beta signatures indicated carriage of CMV infection together with the matching HLA type.

The research as a whole found: The ex vivo response was dominated by HLA-C-restricted CMV-specific TCR beta clonotypes, which also provided the single most frequent clonotype in two of eight donors. In both this cohort and an independent cohort of 352 donors, the cumulative frequency of public TCR beta family members distinguished carriers of CMV infection plus the relevant HLA type.

This TCR was sampled from a human donor in good health (CMV status not recorded). Some clones in this sample may be carry-over from other donors' samples. The chain is encoded by TRBV4-1 joined to TRBJ2-1; 9 nucleotides in the junction match TRBD2. The sequencing used cultured CD8+ T cells from PBMCs, collected from culture after CMV antigen stimulation. CDR3 reads: CASSHYLAGTYNEQFF. The DNA sequence is as follows: TGCGCCAGCAGCCATTATCTAGCGGGGACCTACAATGAGCAGTTCTTC.